The 9 T cell receptor beta chains below come from one sample, sequenced in a study of read filtering for tumor transcriptome and immune sequencing. From about 0.4 ug of RNA, a library with molecular barcoded alpha/delta and beta/gamma adaptors was made. One entry per CDR3 protein, called by TCRdb with MiXCR from the reads. The sample has some 130,000 distinct CDR3 sequences, roughly 13% seen once. Source material: a population of CD138-negative cells sorted from bone marrow. Every receptor here comes from a donor at least 40 years old with multiple myeloma.

This clonotype was recorded at least ten times. The chain carries TRBV7-6 and TRBJ2-3; TRBD1 might be the D (5 bases). Germline V CDR1 and CDR2: SGHVS, FNYEAQ. The CDR3 is made up of 16 amino acids. V was cut by 0 bases and J by 2 bases, with 12 bases left in between. In DNA, the CDR3 is TGTGCCAGCAGCTTAGCTCCAAAGGGGAACACAGATACGCAGTATTTT. Translating gives CASSLAPKGNTDTQYF.

In this sample, this clonotype turned up many times. The CDR3 nucleotides are TGTGCCTGCCCCCCGGATAGCGGGAGAAGCCAGGAGCAGTTCTTC. It encodes CACPPDSGRSQEQFF. This chain connects TRBV30 to TRBJ2-1; 9 bases align to TRBD2. This CDR3 spans 15 amino acids. Germline trimming cut 6 bases from V and 10 bases from J; bases unmatched to any gene: 16. Germline lookup yields CDR1 GTSNPN and CDR2 SVGIG (reference sequence).

This clonotype was recorded many times. The rearrangement links TRBV7-9 to TRBJ1-1, with D possibly being TRBD1 (5 bases). Trimming cost V 4 bases and J 1 base, with 16 bases left between them. Germline V gene lookup returns CDR1 SEHNR and CDR2 FQNEAQ (reference sequence). This CDR3 has 16 residues. In DNA, the CDR3 is TGTGCCAGCAGCTCCTTAAGGTGGGACTCGAACACTGAAGCTTTCTTT. Translated: CASSSLRWDSNTEAFF.

This clonotype was seen many times. CDR3 bases: TGTGCCAGCAGCTTATCTGGAGGCCAGCCCCAGCATTTT. Amino acids: CASSLSGGQPQHF. The genes are TRBV7-8 and TRBJ1-5, with D uncertain. Germline V CDR1 and CDR2: SGHVS, FQNEAQ. The CDR3 is 13 residues long. V was clipped by 2 bases and J by 7 bases, with 9 bases between them.

This clonotype was counted between two and nine times. The chain is built from TRBV20-1 and TRBJ2-2, with TRBD1 as a possible D gene (7 bases). The CDR3 has 18 residues. Per the germline V gene, CDR1 is DFQATT and CDR2 is SNEGSKA (reference sequence). Trimming pared 6 bases from V and 4 bases from J, leaving 27 bases between. The CDR3 nucleotides read TGCAGTGCCCCAGCGTCCAGAGGAGGGGGCGCAGGCACCGGGGAGCTGTTTTTT. Residues: CSAPASRGGGAGTGELFF.

This clonotype occurred a few times. The chain uses TRBV12-3 or TRBV12-4 and TRBJ1-1; the match to TRBD1 covers 7 bases. This CDR3 is built from 13 residues. The ends lost 4 bases at V and 4 bases at J; junction bases unmatched: 3. The CDR3 region has the DNA TGTGCCAGCAGTTACGACAGGGTCACTGAAGCTTTCTTT. Translating it yields CASSYDRVTEAFF.

This clonotype was counted a few times. Just one base apart from a much larger clone, this may be a read error. The chain employs TRBV5-1 and TRBJ2-3, with 12 bases fitting TRBD2. Per the germline V gene, CDR1 is SGHRS and CDR2 is YFSETQ. The V segment lost 1 base and the J segment 0 bases; nucleotides outside the gene matches: 6. The CDR3 loop spans 18 amino acids. The CDR3 DNA reads TGCGCCAGCAGCTTGACCAGAGGACTAGCGGGAAGCACAGATACGCAGTATTTT. This sequence encodes CASSLTRGLAGSTDTQYF.

This clonotype was recorded at least ten times. The genes are TRBV7-9 and TRBJ2-1; 9 bases are a match to TRBD2. Germline trimming cut 1 base from V and 8 bases from J; bases unmatched to any gene: 6. Germline loops: CDR1 SEHNR, CDR2 FQNEAQ (reference sequence). The CDR3 covers 15 residues. The CDR3 DNA reads as TGTGCCAGCAGCTTAGTAGCTAGCGGGATCGATGAGCAGTTCTTC. This translates into CASSLVASGIDEQFF. The whole variable domain, remainder taken from reference TRBV7-9 and TRBJ2-1, is DTGVSQNPRHKITKRGQNVTFRCDPISEHNRLYWYRQTLGQGPEFLTYFQNEAQLEKSRLLSDRFSAERPKGSFSTLEIQRTEQGDSAMYLCASSLVASGIDEQFFGPGTRLTVL.

In the case of this clonotype: With a much larger clone just one base away, this may be a read error. The chain uses TRBV7-6 and TRBJ2-2; D remains ambiguous. Trimming shortened V by 7 bases and J by 0 bases, and 6 bases separated the two germline ends. The CDR3 is 13 residues long. CDR1 is SGHVS and CDR2 is FNYEAQ in the germline V gene. The DNA of the CDR3 is TGTGCCAGCACTAAGGCGAACACCGGGGAGCTGTTTTTT. Translating gives CASTKANTGELFF. Full variable domain (outside the CDR3, taken from reference TRBV7-6 and TRBJ2-2): GAGVSQSPRYKVTKRGQDVALRCDPISGHVSLYWYRQALGQGPEFLTYFNYEAQQDKSGLPNDRFSAERPEGSISTLTIQRTEQRDSAMYRCASTKANTGELFFGEGSRLTVL.